The 15 T cell receptor beta chains below were found in one sample sequenced in a study of T-cell memory formation after mild COVID-19. TCRdb re-analysed the 5' RACE reads in MiXCR, keeping a single row per CDR3 protein. This table holds roughly 100,000 distinct CDR3 sequences, approximately 15% found once. Sequenced input: PBMCs or a T cell subset sorted from them (not recorded which). These receptors originate from an adult woman who had mild COVID-19 (a few samples of this study predate the infection). Cell type and time point are not known.

This clonotype was detected only a few times. The CDR3 spells CASSYSGTGEQYF. CDR3 DNA: TGTGCCAGCAGCTACAGCGGGACGGGCGAGCAGTACTTC. This chain connects TRBV6-5 to TRBJ2-7; 7 nucleotides agree with TRBD2. Germline values: CDR1 MNHEY, CDR2 SVGAGI. This CDR3 is built from 13 residues. The junction had 8 bases not matched to a gene; V was cut back by 6 bases and J by 6 bases.

This clonotype showed up just a few times. The J gene is TRBJ1-6, the V gene TRBV6-5, with TRBD1 identical over 7 bases. In germline, CDR1 is MNHEY, CDR2 SVGAGI. Unmatched junction bases numbered 5, after V lost 5 bases and J lost 7 bases. CDR3 length equals 14 residues. The CDR3 loop is CASSLDRANSPLHF. The CDR3 DNA follows: TGTGCCAGCAGTCTAGACAGGGCCAATTCACCCCTCCACTTT.

This clonotype was observed a handful of times. The chain has TRBV5-5 and TRBJ1-2; possibly TRBD1 for D (5 bases). The CDR3 extends over 14 amino acids. Trimming stripped 9 bases from V and 0 bases from J, with 15 bases between. In germline, CDR1 is SGHKS, CDR2 YYEKEE (reference sequence). The CDR3 bases are TGTGCCACTTGGAGGGACTGGACTAACTATGGCTACACCTTC. This gives the protein CATWRDWTNYGYTF.

The genes are TRBV9 and TRBJ1-2; D gene uncertain. The V and J ends lost 4 bases and 3 bases respectively, with 10 bases between them. CDR1 and CDR2 (germline): SGDLS, YYNGEE. The CDR3 is 13 residues long. CDR3 bases: TGTGCCAGCAGCACCGAGGTAGACTATGGCTACACCTTC. It yields the protein CASSTEVDYGYTF.

This clonotype was counted only a few times. V gene TRBV12-3 or TRBV12-4 combines with J gene TRBJ1-1; D ambiguous. Trimming stripped 6 bases from V and 2 bases from J, with 10 bases between. The CDR3 is 13 residues long. CDR3 in amino acids: CASSPRRNTEAFF. As DNA, the CDR3 is TGTGCCAGCAGCCCCAGGAGAAACACTGAAGCTTTCTTT.

The chain combines TRBV29-1 with TRBJ1-6; D perhaps matches TRBD1 (6 bases). The V end was cut by 8 bases, the J end by 2 bases, with 19 bases between. Germline V gene sequence: CDR1 SQVTM, CDR2 ANQGSEA. The CDR3 spans 16 residues. The CDR3 coding sequence is TGCAGCCGGCTTGGGGAAGGGGGGACCTATAATTCACCCCTCCACTTT. It is translated as CSRLGEGGTYNSPLHF.

This sequence joins TRBV29-1 and TRBJ2-1; 8 bases are shared with TRBD2. Germline CDR1 is SQVTM and CDR2 is ANQGSEA. CDR3 length equals 12 residues. J gave up 9 bases and V 4 bases, and 5 bases lay outside the gene matches. The CDR3 reads CSVAGLETEQFF. CDR3 DNA: TGCAGCGTTGCGGGACTAGAAACTGAGCAGTTCTTC.

The chain joins TRBV4-1 to TRBJ1-1, with a possible D match to TRBD1 (5 bases). V gave up 0 bases and J gave up 1 base, with 12 bases separating them. This CDR3 spans 16 amino acids. Per germline, CDR1 MGHRA and CDR2 YSYEKL. This chain's CDR3 is CASSQDGDLGNTEAFF. CDR3 nucleotide sequence: TGCGCCAGCAGCCAAGATGGGGACCTCGGGAACACTGAAGCTTTCTTT.

This chain joins TRBV7-8 and TRBJ1-2; maybe TRBD1 (6 bases). CDR1 SGHVS and CDR2 FQNEAQ come from the germline V gene. The ends were cut back, 4 bases at V and 6 bases at J, with 12 bases in the middle. The CDR3 runs 13 residues. The CDR3 DNA follows: TGTGCCAGCAGCTCATGGACAGACGATGGCTACACCTTC. This translates into CASSSWTDDGYTF.

This clonotype was found a few times. This chain uses TRBV7-9 with TRBJ1-5; no clear D gene. Germline V gene lookup returns CDR1 SEHNR and CDR2 FQNEAQ (reference sequence). This CDR3 has 14 residues. V lost 1 base, J lost 3 bases, and 7 bases lay in between. As DNA, the CDR3 is TGTGCCAGCAGCTTAGGCGGTTTCAATCAGCCCCAGCATTTT. Amino acids: CASSLGGFNQPQHF. Looking up the rest from reference TRBV7-9 and TRBJ1-5 gives the full variable domain: DTGVSQNPRHKITKRGQNVTFRCDPISEHNRLYWYRQTLGQGPEFLTYFQNEAQLEKSRLLSDRFSAERPKGSFSTLEIQRTEQGDSAMYLCASSLGGFNQPQHFGDGTRLSIL.

The V call is TRBV7-6, the J call TRBJ2-4, with D tentatively TRBD2 (5 bases). Germline V gene sequence: CDR1 SGHVS, CDR2 FNYEAQ. V lost 4 bases to trimming and J lost 8 bases, with 15 bases between them. This CDR3 has 14 residues. The CDR3 protein is CASSSTGPRDIQYF. The CDR3 coding sequence is TGTGCCAGCAGCTCCACCGGCCCGAGGGACATTCAGTACTTC.

This clonotype showed up just a few times. The gene calls are TRBV9 and TRBJ2-1; 7 bases fit TRBD2. The CDR3 length is 15 residues. CDR1 and CDR2 (germline): SGDLS, YYNGEE. Trimming at V came to 4 bases and at J to 2 bases, leaving 6 bases not matched to a gene. CDR3 amino acids: CASSYSGTTYNEQFF. CDR3 nucleotide sequence: TGTGCCAGCAGCTATTCGGGGACTACCTACAATGAGCAGTTCTTC.

The V and J genes are TRBV6-1 and TRBJ1-2; D unclear. V gave up 2 bases and J gave up 4 bases, with 11 bases separating them. The CDR3 spans 14 residues. Germline CDR1 reads MNHNS; CDR2 reads SASEGT. The CDR3 DNA reads as TGTGCCAGCAGTGAATCTTCTGGGGTCTATGGCTACACCTTC. Its protein is CASSESSGVYGYTF.

This clonotype came up a few times. The rearrangement links TRBV7-8 to TRBJ2-7; TRBD2 matches 8 bases. The CDR3 sequence is 15 residues long. Germline values: CDR1 SGHVS, CDR2 FQNEAQ. The V and J ends lost 0 bases and 5 bases, in that order; junction bases with no gene match: 6. This CDR3 reads CASSLAPGGADEQYF. Here the CDR3 DNA reads TGTGCCAGCAGCTTAGCACCCGGGGGGGCGGACGAGCAGTACTTC.

CDR3 nucleotide sequence: TGCGCCAGCAGCTACCGGGGGGGTGAGACTGAAGCTTTCTTT. Translation: CASSYRGGETEAFF. The chain recombines TRBV4-1 with TRBJ1-1; a weak D match, TRBD1 (5 bases). With 5 bases removed from V and 5 bases from J, the gap between germline ends came to 15 bases. The CDR3 runs 14 residues. Germline CDR1 reads MGHRA; CDR2 reads YSYEKL.